The present entry profiles one T cell receptor beta chain with its context. The antigen is unknown. The data derive from a study of T cell responses to AZD1222 COVID-19 vaccine. Notes on the study in general: Recipients of AZD1222 seropositive at baseline numbered only five or six. Reportedly, nearly half of unique spike TCRs recognized epitopes outside B.1.351/B.1.1.7 mutations. An increase in Spike-specific TCR breadth and depth was observed after two AZD1222 doses. There were mostly white British donors and more females than males, and clonal diversity was possibly underestimated.

Profiled with immunoSEQ multiplex PCR; TCRdb holds only in-frame clones, not every one. The sample consists of some 96,000 clones, around 90% of them appearing once. The CDR3 totals 16 residues. Germline V gives CDR1 SGHDN, CDR2 FVKESK. The V end was cut by 0 bases, the J end by 0 bases, with 9 bases between. This sequence was found in an adult in good health. This chain joins TRBV14 and TRBJ1-3; tentative D call: TRBD1 (5 bases). The sequencing here drew on peripheral blood, taken on day 0 of AZD1222 vaccination. The CDR3 protein is CASSQEGTNSGNTIYF. DNA of the CDR3: TGTGCCAGCAGCCAAGAAGGGACGAACTCTGGAAACACCATATATTTT.